The entry below describes one TCR beta chain. Its antigen is undetermined. Sequencing templates came from extracted RNA that was reverse transcribed into cDNA. TCRdb keeps only in-frame clones here, not all; method: immunoSEQ multiplex PCR. Of about 180,000 clones in the sample, 50% to 75% were seen once. Treatment described: oral pan-JAK inhibitor, 5-10 mg twice daily. This sample was included in a study of CD8+ T cells in alopecia areata. Looking at the study overall: Patients took tofacitinib for 6 to 18 months, followed by 6 drug-free months.

General study points: Persistence in scalp and blood during tofacitinib was observed for many expanded lesional clones. Affected lesional scalp, above all in alopecia totalis/universalis, was more clonal than normal scalp. Scalp repertoires also include resident alphabeta T cells from normal skin.

V shed 5 bases and J shed 7 bases, with 6 bases lying between them. The CDR3 length is 11 residues. The germline CDR1 and CDR2 sequences are MNHEY and SVGAGI. The TCR was taken from a human donor with alopecia areata. The sequencing here drew on CD4+ T cells sorted from blood, taken at approximately week 55, from a patient treated with tofacitinib. V gene TRBV6-5 combines with J gene TRBJ2-1, with no clear D. In DNA, the CDR3 is TGTGCCAGCAGTGGACGTAATGAGCAGTTCTTC. Its translation: CASSGRNEQFF.